Listed here are 6 T cell receptor beta chains from one sample, sequenced in a study of blood T cell repertoires in COVID-19. The data were produced by immunoSEQ multiplex PCR, yet TCRdb's version contains in-frame clones alone and is incomplete. There are roughly 300,000 clones in the sample; nearly 90% occur only once, and 1.5% to 2% lies in the top ten. Sequencing was done on a sample of peripheral blood. Receptors originate from a woman aged 25 to 39 with COVID-19, enrolled during active disease.

Worth noting for this clone: Other DNA sequences within the sample encode an identical CDR3. The DNA for the CDR3 is TGTGCCAGCAGCCAAGATCGAGGTAGGCCCCAGCATTTT. As protein: CASSQDRGRPQHF. V usage is TRBV3-1 (or the pseudogene TRBV3-2) and J usage is TRBJ1-5, with D hard to call. The CDR3 runs to 13 residues. Germline CDR1 and CDR2: LGHDT and YNNKEL (reference sequence). The V gene lost 0 bases and the J gene lost 9 bases, with 9 bases spanning the gap.

The V gene is TRBV5-4, the J gene TRBJ2-5; weak D call: TRBD2 (7 bases). The CDR3 is 15 residues long. Germline loops: CDR1 SGHNT, CDR2 YYREEE (reference sequence). V lost 4 bases to trimming and J lost 6 bases, with 19 bases between them. This CDR3 is CASSPRGGSEQTQYF. The CDR3 bases are TGTGCCAGCAGCCCTAGGGGGGGGAGTGAACAGACCCAGTACTTC.

This chain links TRBV5-1 with TRBJ1-3; D is ambiguous. The V end lost 0 bases, the J end lost 4 bases, and 20 bases lay between the germline ends. This CDR3 is 18 amino acids long. Germline V CDR1 and CDR2: SGHRS, YFSETQ. In DNA, the CDR3 is TGCGCCAGCAGCTTGGCCAATCAAGGCGGGGTCGCCGGAAACACCATATATTTT. This translates into CASSLANQGGVAGNTIYF.

V and J are TRBV6-2 or TRBV6-3 and TRBJ1-2, with D possibly being TRBD1 (5 bases). The CDR3 covers 13 residues. Germline CDR1 and CDR2: MNHEY and SVGEGT. Trimming cost V 2 bases and J 4 bases, with 8 bases left between them. The CDR3: CASSYARVYGYTF. CDR3 DNA sequence: TGTGCCAGCAGTTACGCCAGGGTCTATGGCTACACCTTC.

The genes are TRBV10-3 and TRBJ2-5; D is undetermined. CDR3 length equals 13 residues. The ends were cut back, 3 bases at V and 4 bases at J, with 9 bases in the middle. Germline CDR1 reads ENHRY; CDR2 reads SYGVKD. The CDR3 DNA is TGTGCCATCAGTGATAAGCCCGGAGAGACCCAGTACTTC. Translating gives CAISDKPGETQYF.

The J gene is TRBJ1-2, the V gene TRBV9; 12 bases match TRBD1. Germline V CDR1 and CDR2: SGDLS, YYNGEE. This CDR3 has 15 residues. V lost 4 bases, J lost 7 bases, and 8 bases stayed unmatched. CDR3 DNA: TGTGCCAGCAGCTTCGGGACAGGGGGCCCCTCTGGCTACACCTTC. It is translated as CASSFGTGGPSGYTF.